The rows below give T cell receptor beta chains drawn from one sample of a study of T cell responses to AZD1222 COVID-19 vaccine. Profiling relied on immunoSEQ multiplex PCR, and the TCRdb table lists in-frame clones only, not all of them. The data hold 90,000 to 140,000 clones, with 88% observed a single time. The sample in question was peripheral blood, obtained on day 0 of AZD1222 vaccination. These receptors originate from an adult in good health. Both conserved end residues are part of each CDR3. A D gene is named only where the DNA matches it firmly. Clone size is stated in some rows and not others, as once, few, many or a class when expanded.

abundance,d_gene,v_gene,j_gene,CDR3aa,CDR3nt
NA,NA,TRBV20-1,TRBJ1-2,CSASATGTSGGYTF,TGCAGTGCTAGTGCCACCGGGACATCAGGCGGCTACACCTTC
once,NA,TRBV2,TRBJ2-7,CASSDPLAVYEQYF,TGTGCCAGCAGTGACCCGTTGGCAGTCTACGAGCAGTACTTC
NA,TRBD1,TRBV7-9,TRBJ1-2,CASSQGVQGYGYTF,TGTGCCAGCAGCCAGGGGGTACAGGGCTATGGCTACACCTTC
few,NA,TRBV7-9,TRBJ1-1,CASSLSNTEAFF,TGTGCCAGCAGCTTGTCGAACACTGAAGCTTTCTTT
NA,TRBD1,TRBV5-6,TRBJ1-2,CASSLSGQTNNYGYTF,TGTGCCAGCAGCTTGTCGGGACAGACGAATAACTATGGCTACACCTTC
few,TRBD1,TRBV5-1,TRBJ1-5,CASSFDGTGNQPQHF,TGCGCCAGCAGCTTCGATGGGACAGGCAATCAGCCCCAGCATTTT
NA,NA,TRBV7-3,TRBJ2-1,CASSPGEPYNEQFF,TGTGCCAGCAGTCCAGGGGAGCCTTACAATGAGCAGTTCTTC
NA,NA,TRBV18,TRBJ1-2,CASSPPQGVGYTF,TGTGCCAGCTCACCACCACAGGGAGTGGGCTACACCTTC
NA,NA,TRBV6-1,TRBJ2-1,CASSESSSWEQFF,TGTGCCAGCAGTGAATCTAGCTCTTGGGAGCAGTTCTTC
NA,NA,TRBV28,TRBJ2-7,CASSFTGFLDEQYF,TGTGCCAGCAGTTTTACAGGGTTTCTCGACGAGCAGTACTTC
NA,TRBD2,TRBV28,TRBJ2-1,CASSSPTSGREGEQFF,TGTGCCAGCAGTTCCCCTACTAGCGGGAGGGAAGGTGAGCAGTTCTTC
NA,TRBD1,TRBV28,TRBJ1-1,CASSLLTGGIEAFF,TGTGCCAGCAGTTTATTAACAGGGGGGATAGAAGCTTTCTTT
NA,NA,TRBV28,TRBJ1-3,CASSSAADISGNTIYF,TGTGCCAGCAGTTCCGCCGCGGACATCTCTGGAAACACCATATATTTT